This T cell receptor beta chain derives from a study of OX40 agonist ivuxolimab in advanced cancers. Findings and limits, study-wide: Both CD4+ and CD8+ T cell populations in blood had undergone clonal expansion by week 6 at 0.1 to 3.0 mg/kg.

Peripheral blood came from all dose cohorts at three timepoints. The CDR3 has 22 amino acids. The germline CDR1 and CDR2 sequences are MGHRA and YSYEKL. V trimming: 5 bases; J trimming: 1 base; junction bases outside the gene matches: 22. Worth noting for this clone: Its antigen remains unidentified.

TCRdb keeps only in-frame clones here, not all; method: immunoSEQ multiplex PCR. Among tens of thousands of clones, over 90% were seen once, and the ten largest hold about 25%. V usage is TRBV4-1 and J usage is TRBJ2-6; 8 bases match TRBD1. Sample: CD4+ or CD8+ T cells sorted from blood, taken in a trial of the OX40 agonist ivuxolimab. The receptor was isolated from an adult with an advanced solid tumor such as melanoma, head and neck, liver or kidney cancer. The CDR3 protein is CASSGLGRGQDLIRSGANVLTF. The CDR3 DNA follows: TGCGCCAGCAGCGGGTTGGGCAGGGGGCAAGATCTGATAAGGTCTGGGGCCAACGTCCTGACTTTC.